The 22 T cell receptor beta chains listed next were all sequenced from one sample in a study of T cells in Graves' hyperthyroidism and ophthalmopathy. What was amplified from RNA transcripts were TCR beta CDR3 regions. During a first-round RT-PCR of the TCR CDR3, the HTBI primer set was used. TCRdb redid the calling of the multiplex PCR reads with MiXCR, one entry per CDR3 protein. The table includes about 510,000 distinct CDR3 sequences, approximately 49% detected once. The specimen was peripheral blood or thyroid tissue (not recorded which). All receptors derive from an adult woman with Graves' disease, either hyperthyroidism or ophthalmopathy (not recorded which).

The chain carries TRBV7-9 and TRBJ1-2; D uncertain. Germline V gives CDR1 SEHNR, CDR2 FQNEAQ (reference sequence). The germline V and J ends were trimmed by 6 bases and 0 bases, with 8 bases remaining between them. The CDR3 runs to 13 residues. The CDR3 nucleotides are TGTGCCAGCAGTGTTCAGACTAACTATGGCTACACCTTC. Translation: CASSVQTNYGYTF.

Of note for this clonotype: A much larger clone lies one base from this, so it may be a read error. This chain connects TRBV19 to TRBJ1-5; D remains ambiguous. Germline V lookup: CDR1 LNHDA, CDR2 SQIVND (reference sequence). This CDR3 is 14 amino acids long. V gave up 7 bases and J gave up 2 bases, with 12 bases separating them. CDR3 in amino acids: CASTHRVRNQPQHF. The CDR3 nucleotides read TGTGCCAGTACTCATCGGGTCCGCAATCAGCCCCAGCATTTT.

The chain recombines TRBV10-3 with TRBJ1-1; D ambiguous. There are 13 residues in the CDR3. The germline V gene encodes CDR1 ENHRY and CDR2 SYGVKD. The V end lost 3 bases, the J end lost 4 bases, and 9 bases lay between the germline ends. CDR3 loop: CAISEGIATEAFF. In nucleotides, the CDR3 is TGTGCCATCAGTGAAGGGATAGCCACTGAAGCTTTCTTT.

This clonotype was observed a handful of times. V gene TRBV6-6 combines with J gene TRBJ2-5; D call uncertain. Trimming took 2 bases from V and 5 from J, leaving 24 bases between them. The CDR3 is made up of 18 amino acids. Germline CDR1 and CDR2: MNHNY and SVGAGI (reference sequence). The CDR3 nucleotides read TGTGCCAGCAGTTACCCAACCCTTTTAGGGTCAGCCCTTGAGACCCAGTACTTC. Residues: CASSYPTLLGSALETQYF.

The V gene is TRBV7-2, the J gene TRBJ1-1; 7 positions agree with TRBD1. The germline V gene encodes CDR1 SGHTA and CDR2 FQGNSA. The V segment lost 7 bases and the J segment 4 bases; nucleotides outside the gene matches: 9. This CDR3 comprises 14 residues. The CDR3 DNA follows: TGTGCCAGCAACCTCGGACAGGCGGGCACTGAAGCTTTCTTT. This encodes CASNLGQAGTEAFF.

The chain uses TRBV2 and TRBJ1-5, with TRBD1 identical over 8 bases. This CDR3 spans 15 amino acids. J lost 1 base, V lost 6 bases, and 5 bases had no gene match. Germline loops: CDR1 SNHLY, CDR2 FYNNEI. The CDR3 DNA is TGTGCCAGCAGGGCTGGACAGGGAAGCAATCAGCCCCAGCATTTT. This translates into CASRAGQGSNQPQHF.

This chain joins TRBV28 and TRBJ1-2, with 8 positions matching TRBD1. V was pared by 5 bases and J by 4 bases, with 9 bases of the junction left unmatched. The V gene's germline CDR1 is MDHEN and CDR2 SYDVKM. The CDR3 length is 15 residues. The CDR3 DNA sequence: TGTGCCAGCAGTACGCGACAGGGGTTTAGCTATGGCTACACCTTC. As protein: CASSTRQGFSYGYTF.

This clonotype has ten or more counts. This sequence joins TRBV20-1 and TRBJ2-2; no firm D call. Germline CDR1 DFQATT, CDR2 SNEGSKA (reference sequence). The CDR3 has 15 residues. V lost 2 bases and J lost 0, with 10 bases in between. Written as DNA, the CDR3 is TGCAGTGCTAGAAAGTCACTAACGAACACCGGGGAGCTGTTTTTT. Amino acids: CSARKSLTNTGELFF.

This clonotype was counted at least ten times. The rearrangement joins TRBV5-1 to TRBJ2-2; possibly TRBD1 for D (5 bases). Germline V lookup: CDR1 SGHRS, CDR2 YFSETQ. V lost 0 bases and J 1 base, leaving 10 bases between the germline ends. The CDR3 loop spans 16 amino acids. The CDR3 sequence is CASSLVPDRNTGELFF. The CDR3 DNA follows: TGCGCCAGCAGCTTGGTTCCAGACAGGAACACCGGGGAGCTGTTTTTT.

The rearrangement uses TRBV12-3 or TRBV12-4 and TRBJ1-6, with D perhaps TRBD1 (6 bases). This CDR3 region has 15 residues. Trimming took off 6 bases at V and 7 bases at J, with 16 bases between the two ends. For the CDR3, the DNA is TGTGCCAGCAGCCCCCCGGGGGCAGGCAATTCACCCCTCCACTTT. It specifies CASSPPGAGNSPLHF.

This sequence joins TRBV6-5 and TRBJ2-6; 8 bases line up with TRBD1. From germline, CDR1 is MNHEY and CDR2 SVGAGI. V dropped 5 bases and J dropped 0; count of bases not matched to a gene: 9. The CDR3 is 18 residues long. The CDR3 protein is CASSTGTGTVSGANVLTF. DNA of the CDR3: TGTGCCAGCAGTACCGGGACAGGCACTGTCTCTGGGGCCAACGTCCTGACTTTC.

With respect to this clonotype: Sequence at one end of the junction differs from germline and may be a read error. CDR3 DNA: TGTGCCAGCAGTGAATTCAAGGGCGGCGAGCAGTACTTC. It codes for CASSEFKGGEQYF. The gene calls are TRBV24-1 and TRBJ2-7; D remains ambiguous. There are 13 residues in the CDR3. Germline V gene sequence: CDR1 KGHDR, CDR2 SFDVKD.

The table lists this clonotype with many counts. The chain employs TRBV10-1 and TRBJ2-2, with D possibly TRBD2 on 6 matching bases. The length of the CDR3 is 11 residues. Per germline, CDR1 WNHNN and CDR2 SYGVQD (reference sequence). Deletions cut 7 bases from V and 7 bases from J, with 7 bases between. The CDR3 loop is CASIGGGELFF. CDR3 coding DNA: TGCGCCAGCATCGGGGGCGGGGAGCTGTTTTTT.

The V and J genes are TRBV7-2 and TRBJ1-1; D not certain. This CDR3 is 14 amino acids long. The germline V gene has CDR1 SGHTA and CDR2 FQGNSA. Trimming left V 5 bases short and J 1 base short, with 11 bases between. CDR3 in amino acids: CASSRHMENTEAFF. CDR3 bases: TGTGCCAGCAGCCGACACATGGAGAACACTGAAGCTTTCTTT.

This clonotype was observed a few times. This chain uses TRBV6-2 or TRBV6-3 with TRBJ2-7; D may be TRBD1 (5 bases). Trimming took 0 bases from V and 4 from J, leaving 22 bases between them. CDR3 length: 18 residues. Germline V gene lookup returns CDR1 MNHEY and CDR2 SVGEGT. CDR3 sequence reads: CASSYSNHKVDSAYEQYF. The CDR3, as DNA: TGTGCCAGCAGTTACTCGAATCATAAGGTAGACAGCGCATACGAGCAGTACTTC.

This chain uses TRBV5-1 with TRBJ1-2, with D possibly being TRBD1 (6 bases). V was clipped by 5 bases and J by 6 bases, with 11 bases between them. CDR3 length: 12 residues. Germline V gene sequence: CDR1 SGHRS, CDR2 YFSETQ. The CDR3 coding sequence is TGCGCCAGCAGTAGGGACATCGATGGCTACACCTTC. This sequence encodes CASSRDIDGYTF.

The chain couples TRBV10-1 to TRBJ2-2; the D call may be TRBD1 or TRBD2 (5 bases each). The CDR3 totals 15 residues. Trimming removed 0 bases at V and 6 bases at J, with 11 bases between. CDR1 WNHNN and CDR2 SYGVQD come from the germline V gene (reference sequence). The CDR3 protein is CASSESVSGPGELFF. Here the CDR3 DNA reads TGCGCCAGCAGTGAGTCGGTTTCGGGGCCCGGGGAGCTGTTTTTT.

The J gene is TRBJ2-5, the V gene TRBV29-1, with D perhaps TRBD1 (7 bases). The germline CDR1 and CDR2 sequences are SQVTM and ANQGSEA. The CDR3 loop spans 14 amino acids. The V and J ends lost 6 bases and 6 bases respectively, with 20 bases between them. CDR3 sequence reads: CSVSQGGRTQTQYF. Written as DNA, the CDR3 is TGCAGCGTATCGCAGGGGGGACGTACTCAGACCCAGTACTTC.

This clonotype was recorded many times. This rearrangement joins TRBV12-3 or TRBV12-4 to TRBJ2-2, with D possibly being TRBD1 (5 bases). CDR3 size: 14 residues. V lost 7 bases to trimming and J lost 5 bases, with 14 bases between them. DNA of the CDR3: TGTGCCAGCACAGGGCAGGGTGGGACCGGGGAGCTGTTTTTT. Its protein product is CASTGQGGTGELFF.

The chain joins TRBV19 to TRBJ1-5; D unclear. Germline-derived CDR1 and CDR2 are LNHDA and SQIVND (reference sequence). V was cut by 4 bases and J by 7 bases, with 11 bases left in between. The CDR3 length is 13 residues. As DNA, the CDR3 is TGTGCCAGTAGTACTAGCGGGATACAGCCCCAGCATTTT. Translated: CASSTSGIQPQHF.

The chain links TRBV29-1 to TRBJ1-1, with a possible D match to TRBD1 (5 bases). The ends were cut back, 8 bases at V and 5 bases at J, with 12 bases in the middle. This CDR3 has 11 residues. Germline assignment: CDR1 SQVTM and CDR2 ANQGSEA. The CDR3 protein is CSFGGGTEAFF. CDR3 nucleotides: TGCAGCTTTGGGGGGGGAACTGAAGCTTTCTTT. The full variable domain, its missing parts supplied by reference TRBV29-1 and TRBJ1-1, is SAVISQKPSRDICQRGTSLTIQCQVDSQVTMMFWYRQQPGQSLTLIATANQGSEATYESGFVIDKFPISRPNLTFSTLTVSNMSPEDSSIYLCSFGGGTEAFFGQGTRLTVV.

There are many counts of this clonotype. The chain combines TRBV20-1 with TRBJ1-1; no definite D call. This CDR3 contains 14 residues. With 1 base removed from V and 0 bases from J, the gap between germline ends came to 9 bases. CDR1 and CDR2 (germline): DFQATT, SNEGSKA (reference sequence). Written as DNA, the CDR3 is TGCAGTGCTAGAGTTAGGACGGTGAACACTGAAGCTTTCTTT. Residues: CSARVRTVNTEAFF.